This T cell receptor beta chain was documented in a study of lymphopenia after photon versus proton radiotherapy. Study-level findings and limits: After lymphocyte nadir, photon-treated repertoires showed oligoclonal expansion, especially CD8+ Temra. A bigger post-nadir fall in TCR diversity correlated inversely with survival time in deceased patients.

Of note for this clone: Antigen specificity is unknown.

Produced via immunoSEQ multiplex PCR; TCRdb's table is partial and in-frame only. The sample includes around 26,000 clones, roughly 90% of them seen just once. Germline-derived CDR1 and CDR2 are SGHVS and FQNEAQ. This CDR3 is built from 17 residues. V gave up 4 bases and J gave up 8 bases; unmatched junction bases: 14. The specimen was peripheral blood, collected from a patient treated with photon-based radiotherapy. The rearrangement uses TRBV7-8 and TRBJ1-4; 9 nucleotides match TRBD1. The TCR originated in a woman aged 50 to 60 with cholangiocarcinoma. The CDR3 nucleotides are TGTGCCAGCAGCTGGGGGGGACAGGGAAGGATTCGAGAAAAACTGTTTTTT. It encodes CASSWGGQGRIREKLFF.